This TCR beta chain was found in a study of beta chain features in type 1 diabetes. General study results and limits: PCR might preferentially amplify shorter templates, equally in patients and controls. For Type 1 diabetes patients, all four CD4+ subsets carried TCRB CDR3s that were moderately but significantly shorter. TCRB repertoires of naive, central memory and Treg cells appeared more similar among patients than among healthy donors.

Sorting of CD4+ naive, central memory, regulatory and stem cell-like memory cells was performed via CD45RO/CCR7/CD25/CD127/CD95/CD27. In regard to this clone: Antigen specificity is unknown.

The CDR3 loop spans 13 amino acids. Germline assignment: CDR1 KGHSH and CDR2 LQKENI. V lost 4 bases and J 2 bases, leaving 8 bases between the germline ends. Sequenced material consisted of expressed TCRB transcripts (all of the isolated RNA was reverse transcribed). Sequenced naive, central memory and regulatory T cell samples produced an average of roughly 3.5 million reads. Sequenced by immunoSEQ multiplex PCR; TCRdb stores in-frame clones only, minus some. The sample has hundreds of thousands of clones; 13% are singletons. The V gene is TRBV18, the J gene TRBJ2-5; D is uncertain. The receptor was isolated from a young man with type 1 diabetes. The specimen was naive CD4+ T cells from blood. The CDR3 DNA follows: TGTGCCAGCTCACAAAGTGATCAAGAGACCCAGTACTTC. It codes for CASSQSDQETQYF.